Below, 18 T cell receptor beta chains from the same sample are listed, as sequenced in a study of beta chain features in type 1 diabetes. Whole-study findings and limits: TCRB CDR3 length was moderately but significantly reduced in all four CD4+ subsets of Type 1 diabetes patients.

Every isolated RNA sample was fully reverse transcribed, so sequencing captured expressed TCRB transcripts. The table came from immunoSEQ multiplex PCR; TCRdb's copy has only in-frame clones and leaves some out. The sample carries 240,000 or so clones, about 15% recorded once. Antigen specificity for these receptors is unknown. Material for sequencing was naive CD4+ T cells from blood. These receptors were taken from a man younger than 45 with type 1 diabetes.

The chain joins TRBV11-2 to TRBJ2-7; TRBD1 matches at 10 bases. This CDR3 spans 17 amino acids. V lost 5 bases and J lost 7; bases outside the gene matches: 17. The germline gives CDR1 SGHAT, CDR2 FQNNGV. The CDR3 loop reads CASSPLFAGQGLGEQYF. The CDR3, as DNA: TGTGCCAGCAGCCCACTTTTTGCGGGACAGGGGCTGGGAGAGCAGTACTTC.

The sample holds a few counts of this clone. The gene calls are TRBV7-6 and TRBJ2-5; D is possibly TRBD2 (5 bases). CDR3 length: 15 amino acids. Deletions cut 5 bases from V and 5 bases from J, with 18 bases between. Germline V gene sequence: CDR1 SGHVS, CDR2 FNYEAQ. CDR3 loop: CASSAAGIPGETQYF. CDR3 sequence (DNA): TGTGCCAGCAGCGCGGCCGGGATTCCCGGGGAGACCCAGTACTTC.

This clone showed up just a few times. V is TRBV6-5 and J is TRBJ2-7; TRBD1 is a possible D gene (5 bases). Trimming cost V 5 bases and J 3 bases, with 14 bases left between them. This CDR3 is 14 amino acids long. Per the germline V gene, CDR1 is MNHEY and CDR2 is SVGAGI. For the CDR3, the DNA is TGTGCCAGCAGTAGAGGACCAGGGATCTACGAGCAGTACTTC. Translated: CASSRGPGIYEQYF.

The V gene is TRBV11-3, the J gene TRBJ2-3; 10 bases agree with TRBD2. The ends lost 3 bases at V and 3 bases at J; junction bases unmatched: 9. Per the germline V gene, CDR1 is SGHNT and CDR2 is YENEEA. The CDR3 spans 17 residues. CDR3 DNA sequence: TGTGCCAGCAGCTTGTGGCTAGCGGGGGACGGAACAGATACGCAGTATTTT. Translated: CASSLWLAGDGTDTQYF.

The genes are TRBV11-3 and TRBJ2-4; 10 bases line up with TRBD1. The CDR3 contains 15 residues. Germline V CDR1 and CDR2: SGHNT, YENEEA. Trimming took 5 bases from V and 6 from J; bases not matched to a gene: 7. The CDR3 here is CASSPRDRGGNIQYF. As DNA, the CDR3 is TGTGCCAGCAGCCCCCGGGACAGGGGTGGAAACATTCAGTACTTC.

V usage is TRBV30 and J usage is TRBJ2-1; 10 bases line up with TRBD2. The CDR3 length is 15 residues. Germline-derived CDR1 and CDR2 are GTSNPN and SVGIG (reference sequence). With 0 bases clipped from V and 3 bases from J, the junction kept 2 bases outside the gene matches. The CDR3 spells CAWSVTSGNYNEQFF. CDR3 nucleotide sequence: TGTGCCTGGAGTGTAACTAGCGGGAACTACAATGAGCAGTTCTTC. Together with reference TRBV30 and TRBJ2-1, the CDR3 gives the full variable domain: SQTIHQWPATLVQPVGSPLSLECTVEGTSNPNLYWYRQAAGRGLQLLFYSVGIGQISSEVPQNLSASRPQDRQFILSSKKLLLSDSGFYLCAWSVTSGNYNEQFFGPGTRLTVL.

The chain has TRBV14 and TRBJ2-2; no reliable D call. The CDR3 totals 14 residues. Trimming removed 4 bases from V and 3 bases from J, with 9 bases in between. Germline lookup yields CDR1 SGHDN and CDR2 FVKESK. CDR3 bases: TGTGCCAGCAGCCCCCGGGTCTACACCGGGGAGCTGTTTTTT. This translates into CASSPRVYTGELFF. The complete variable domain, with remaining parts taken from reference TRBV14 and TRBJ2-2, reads EAGVTQFPSHSVIEKGQTVTLRCDPISGHDNLYWYRRVMGKEIKFLLHFVKESKQDESGMPNNRFLAERTGGTYSTLKVQPAELEDSGVYFCASSPRVYTGELFFGEGSRLTVL.

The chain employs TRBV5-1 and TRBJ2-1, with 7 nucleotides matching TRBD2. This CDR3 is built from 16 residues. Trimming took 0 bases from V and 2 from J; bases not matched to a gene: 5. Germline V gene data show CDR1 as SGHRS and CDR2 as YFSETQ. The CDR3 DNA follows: TGCGCCAGCAGCTTGGCCGGCGGGGGACCCTACAATGAGCAGTTCTTC. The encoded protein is CASSLAGGGPYNEQFF.

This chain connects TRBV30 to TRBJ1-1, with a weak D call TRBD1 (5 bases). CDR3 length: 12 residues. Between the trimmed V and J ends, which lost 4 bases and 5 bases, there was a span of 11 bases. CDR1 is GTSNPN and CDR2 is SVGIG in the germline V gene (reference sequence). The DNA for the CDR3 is TGTGCCTGGACCCTAGGGGAAACTGAAGCTTTCTTT. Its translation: CAWTLGETEAFF.

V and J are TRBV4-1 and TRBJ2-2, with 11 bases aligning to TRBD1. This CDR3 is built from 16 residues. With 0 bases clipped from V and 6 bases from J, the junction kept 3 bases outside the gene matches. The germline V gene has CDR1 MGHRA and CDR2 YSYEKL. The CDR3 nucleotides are TGCGCCAGCAGCCAAGAGGGACAGGGGGACGCCGGGGAGCTGTTTTTT. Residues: CASSQEGQGDAGELFF.

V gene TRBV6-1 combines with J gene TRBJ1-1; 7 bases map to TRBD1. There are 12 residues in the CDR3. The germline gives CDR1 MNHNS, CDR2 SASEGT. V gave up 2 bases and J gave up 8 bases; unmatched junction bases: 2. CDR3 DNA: TGTGCCAGCAGTGAAAGGGGGCTGGAAGCTTTCTTT. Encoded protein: CASSERGLEAFF.

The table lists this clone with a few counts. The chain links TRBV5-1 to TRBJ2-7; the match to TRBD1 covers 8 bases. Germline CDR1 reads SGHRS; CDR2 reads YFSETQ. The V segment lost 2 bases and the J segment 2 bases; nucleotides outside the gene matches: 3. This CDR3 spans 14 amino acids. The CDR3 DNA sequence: TGCGCCAGCAGCTTCGGACAGGGACCCTACGAGCAGTACTTC. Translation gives CASSFGQGPYEQYF.

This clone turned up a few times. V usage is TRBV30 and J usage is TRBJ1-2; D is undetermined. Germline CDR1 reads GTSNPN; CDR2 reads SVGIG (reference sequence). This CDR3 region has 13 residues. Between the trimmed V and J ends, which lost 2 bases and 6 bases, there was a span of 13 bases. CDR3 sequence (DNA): TGTGCCTGGAGTCGACAACCGGGAGATGGCTACACCTTC. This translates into CAWSRQPGDGYTF.

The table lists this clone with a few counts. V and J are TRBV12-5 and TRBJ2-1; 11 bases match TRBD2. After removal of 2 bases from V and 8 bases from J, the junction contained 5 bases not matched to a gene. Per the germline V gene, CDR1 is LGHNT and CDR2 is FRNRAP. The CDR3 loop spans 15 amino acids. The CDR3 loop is CASGLRSSGRYEQFF. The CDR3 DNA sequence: TGTGCTAGTGGTTTGCGCTCTAGCGGGAGGTATGAGCAGTTCTTC.

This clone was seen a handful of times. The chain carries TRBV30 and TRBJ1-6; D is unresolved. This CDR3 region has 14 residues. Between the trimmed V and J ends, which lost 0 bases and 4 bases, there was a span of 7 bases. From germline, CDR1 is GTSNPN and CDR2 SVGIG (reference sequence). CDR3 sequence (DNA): TGTGCCTGGAGTGTACAAGCGTATAATTCACCCCTCCACTTT. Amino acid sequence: CAWSVQAYNSPLHF.

This CDR3 is CASSTGGLAGGRTDTQYF. CDR3 in DNA: TGTGCCAGCAGCACTGGAGGACTAGCGGGGGGACGCACAGATACGCAGTATTTT. The gene calls are TRBV9 and TRBJ2-3, with 14 bases lining up with TRBD2. Per the germline V gene, CDR1 is SGDLS and CDR2 is YYNGEE. The CDR3 contains 18 residues. J lost 1 base, V lost 4 bases, and 8 bases had no gene match.

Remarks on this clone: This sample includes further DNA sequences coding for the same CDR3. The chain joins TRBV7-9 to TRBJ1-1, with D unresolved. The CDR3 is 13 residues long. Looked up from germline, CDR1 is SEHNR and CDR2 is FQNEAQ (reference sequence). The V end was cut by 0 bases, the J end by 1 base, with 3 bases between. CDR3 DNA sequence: TGTGCCAGCAGCTTAGCTCAGAACACTGAAGCTTTCTTT. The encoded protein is CASSLAQNTEAFF.

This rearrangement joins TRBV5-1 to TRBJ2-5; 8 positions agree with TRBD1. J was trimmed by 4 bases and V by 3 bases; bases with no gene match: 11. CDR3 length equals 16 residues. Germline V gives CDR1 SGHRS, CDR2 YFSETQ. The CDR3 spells CASSSGQGGGRETQYF. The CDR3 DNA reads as TGCGCCAGCAGCTCAGGACAGGGTGGGGGAAGAGAGACCCAGTACTTC.